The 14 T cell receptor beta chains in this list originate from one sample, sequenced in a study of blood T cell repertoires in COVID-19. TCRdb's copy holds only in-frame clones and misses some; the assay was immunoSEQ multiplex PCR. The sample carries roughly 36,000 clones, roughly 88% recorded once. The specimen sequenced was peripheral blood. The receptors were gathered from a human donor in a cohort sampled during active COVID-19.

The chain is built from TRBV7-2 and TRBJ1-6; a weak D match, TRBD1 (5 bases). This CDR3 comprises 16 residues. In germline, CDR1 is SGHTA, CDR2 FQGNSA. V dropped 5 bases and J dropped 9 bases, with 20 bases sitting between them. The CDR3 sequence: CASSQRSGPGGSPLHF. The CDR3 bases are TGTGCCAGCAGCCAACGCTCCGGGCCGGGGGGTTCACCCCTCCACTTT.

The CDR3 reads CASPPPGRAHTEAFF. The CDR3 bases are TGTGCCAGCCCCCCCCCGGGCAGGGCCCACACTGAAGCTTTCTTT. The genes are TRBV27 and TRBJ1-1; the D gene is possibly TRBD1 (5 bases). Trimming removed 8 bases at V and 3 bases at J, with 19 bases between. Germline lookup yields CDR1 MNHEY and CDR2 SMNVEV (reference sequence). CDR3 length: 15 residues.

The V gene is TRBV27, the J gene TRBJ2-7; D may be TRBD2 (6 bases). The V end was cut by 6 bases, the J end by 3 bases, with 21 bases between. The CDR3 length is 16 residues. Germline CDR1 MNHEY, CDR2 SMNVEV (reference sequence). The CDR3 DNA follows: TGTGCCAGCAGGCAGGAGGGTAGGGGTGGGTTCTACGAGCAGTACTTC. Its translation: CASRQEGRGGFYEQYF.

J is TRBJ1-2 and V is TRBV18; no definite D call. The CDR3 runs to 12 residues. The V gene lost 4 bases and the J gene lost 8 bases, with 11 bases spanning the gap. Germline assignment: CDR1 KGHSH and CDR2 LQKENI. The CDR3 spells CASSLTGMGYTF. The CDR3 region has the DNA TGTGCCAGCTCACTGACGGGGATGGGCTACACCTTC.

The CDR3 DNA follows: TGTGCCAGCAGTCGGGACAGGGCTCCGAACACTGAAGCTTTCTTT. It encodes CASSRDRAPNTEAFF. This chain connects TRBV6-5 to TRBJ1-1; 9 bases align to TRBD1. The junction had 5 bases not matched to a gene; V was cut back by 5 bases and J by 1 base. Germline assignment: CDR1 MNHEY and CDR2 SVGAGI. The CDR3 length is 15 residues.

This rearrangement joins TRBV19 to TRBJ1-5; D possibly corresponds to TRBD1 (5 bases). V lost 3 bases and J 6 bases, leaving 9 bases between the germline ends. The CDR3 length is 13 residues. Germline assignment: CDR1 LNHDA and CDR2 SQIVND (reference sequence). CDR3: CASSIRVRQPQHF. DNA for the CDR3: TGTGCCAGTAGTATCAGGGTTCGTCAGCCCCAGCATTTT.

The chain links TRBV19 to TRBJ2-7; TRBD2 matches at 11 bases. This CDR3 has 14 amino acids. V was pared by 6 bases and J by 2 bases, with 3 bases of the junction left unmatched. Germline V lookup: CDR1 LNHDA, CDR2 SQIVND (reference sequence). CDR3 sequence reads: CASRNSGGAYEQYF. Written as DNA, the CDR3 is TGTGCCAGTAGAAATAGCGGGGGGGCCTACGAGCAGTACTTC.

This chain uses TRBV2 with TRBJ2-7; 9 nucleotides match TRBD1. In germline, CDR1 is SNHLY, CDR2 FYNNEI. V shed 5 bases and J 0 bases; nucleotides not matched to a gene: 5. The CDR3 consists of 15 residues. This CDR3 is CASSPQGAASYEQYF. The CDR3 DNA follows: TGTGCCAGCAGTCCACAGGGGGCGGCCTCCTACGAGCAGTACTTC.

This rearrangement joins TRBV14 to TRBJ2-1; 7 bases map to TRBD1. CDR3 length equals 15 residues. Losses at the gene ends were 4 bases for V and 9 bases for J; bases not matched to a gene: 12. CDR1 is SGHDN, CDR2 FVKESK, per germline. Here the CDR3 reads CASSLRQGPRGEQFF. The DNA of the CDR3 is TGTGCCAGCAGCCTTAGACAGGGACCTAGGGGTGAGCAGTTCTTC.

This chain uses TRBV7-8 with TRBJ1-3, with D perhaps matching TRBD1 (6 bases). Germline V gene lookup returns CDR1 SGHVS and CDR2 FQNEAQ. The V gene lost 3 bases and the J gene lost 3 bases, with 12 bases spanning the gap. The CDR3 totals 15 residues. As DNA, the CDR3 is TGTGCCAGCAGCTTGACAGGAGCTTTTGGAAACACCATATATTTT. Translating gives CASSLTGAFGNTIYF.

CDR3 in DNA: TGTGCCTGGAGTAAGGGAGACAATCAGCCCCAGCATTTT. Translation: CAWSKGDNQPQHF. The J gene is TRBJ1-5, the V gene TRBV30; D call uncertain. Trimming pared 2 bases from V and 3 bases from J, leaving 8 bases between. From germline, CDR1 is GTSNPN and CDR2 SVGIG (reference sequence). The CDR3 runs to 13 residues.

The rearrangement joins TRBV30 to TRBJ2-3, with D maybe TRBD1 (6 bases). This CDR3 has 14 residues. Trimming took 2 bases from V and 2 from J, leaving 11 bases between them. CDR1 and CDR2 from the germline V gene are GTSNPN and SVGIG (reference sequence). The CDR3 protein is CAWSTGQATDTQYF. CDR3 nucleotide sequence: TGTGCCTGGAGTACAGGGCAGGCCACAGATACGCAGTATTTT.

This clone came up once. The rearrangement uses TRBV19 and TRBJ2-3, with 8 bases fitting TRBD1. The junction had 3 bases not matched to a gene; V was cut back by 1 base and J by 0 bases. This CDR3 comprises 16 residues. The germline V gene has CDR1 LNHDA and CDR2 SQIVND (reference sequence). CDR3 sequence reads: CASSIGTGSSTDTQYF. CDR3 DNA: TGTGCCAGTAGTATAGGGACAGGGTCTAGCACAGATACGCAGTATTTT.

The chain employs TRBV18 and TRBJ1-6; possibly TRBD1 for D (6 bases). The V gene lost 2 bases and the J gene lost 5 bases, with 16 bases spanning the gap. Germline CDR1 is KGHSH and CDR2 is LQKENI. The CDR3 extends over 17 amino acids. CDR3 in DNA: TGTGCCAGCTCACCAGCCCAGGGAAGGGGGAATAATTCACCCCTCCACTTT. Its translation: CASSPAQGRGNNSPLHF.